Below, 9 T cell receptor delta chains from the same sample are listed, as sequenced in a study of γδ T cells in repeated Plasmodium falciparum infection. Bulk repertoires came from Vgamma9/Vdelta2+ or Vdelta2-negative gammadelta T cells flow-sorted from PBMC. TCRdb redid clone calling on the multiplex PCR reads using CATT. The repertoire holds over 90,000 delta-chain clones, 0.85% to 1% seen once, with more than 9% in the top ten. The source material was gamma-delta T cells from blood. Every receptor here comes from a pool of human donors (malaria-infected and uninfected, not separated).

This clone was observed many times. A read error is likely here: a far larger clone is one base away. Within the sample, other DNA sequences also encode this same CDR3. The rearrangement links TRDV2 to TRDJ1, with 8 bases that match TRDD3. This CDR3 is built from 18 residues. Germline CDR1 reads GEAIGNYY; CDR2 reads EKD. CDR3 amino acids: CACDTVALGARYTDKLIF. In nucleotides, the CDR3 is TGTGCCTGTGACACCGTCGCACTGGGGGCCCGGTACACCGATAAGCTCATCTTT.

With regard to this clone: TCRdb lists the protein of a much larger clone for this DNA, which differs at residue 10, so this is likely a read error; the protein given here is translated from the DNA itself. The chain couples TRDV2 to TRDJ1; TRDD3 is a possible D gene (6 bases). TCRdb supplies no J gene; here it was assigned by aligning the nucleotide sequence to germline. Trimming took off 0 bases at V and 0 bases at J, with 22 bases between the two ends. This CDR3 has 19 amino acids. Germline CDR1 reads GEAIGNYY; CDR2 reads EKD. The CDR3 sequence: CACDTVGSVAGDHTDKLIF. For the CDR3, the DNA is TGTGCCTGTGACACCGTGGGCAGTGTGGCGGGGGACCACACCGATAAACTCATCTTT.

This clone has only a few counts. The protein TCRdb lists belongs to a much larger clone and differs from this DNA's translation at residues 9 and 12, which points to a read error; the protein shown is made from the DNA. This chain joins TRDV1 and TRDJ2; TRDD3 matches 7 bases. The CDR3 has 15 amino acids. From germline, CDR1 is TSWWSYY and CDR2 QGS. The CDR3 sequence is CALTYEGIPTAKLFF. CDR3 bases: TGTGCTCTGACCTACGAAGGGATACCGACAGCAAAACTCTTCTTT.

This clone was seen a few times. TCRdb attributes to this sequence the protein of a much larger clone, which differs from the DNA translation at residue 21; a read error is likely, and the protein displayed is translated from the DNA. CDR3 residues: CALGDSTFNGIRNGWGPTGGPIF. CDR3 DNA: TGTGCTCTTGGGGACTCGACCTTCAACGGCATACGAAACGGCTGGGGCCCGACCGGGGGACCCATCTTT. The V and J genes are TRDV1 and TRDJ1; D is perhaps TRDD3 (6 bases). V was trimmed by 3 bases and J by 13 bases, leaving 48 bases between them. The CDR3 length is 23 residues. Germline assignment: CDR1 TSWWSYY and CDR2 QGS.

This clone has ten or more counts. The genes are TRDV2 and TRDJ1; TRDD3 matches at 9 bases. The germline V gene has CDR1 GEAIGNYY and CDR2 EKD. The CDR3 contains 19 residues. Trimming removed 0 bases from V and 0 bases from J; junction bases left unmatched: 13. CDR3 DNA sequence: TGTGCCTGTGACACCCGTCGTACTGGGGGAATAACGTACACCGATAAACTCATCTTT. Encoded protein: CACDTRRTGGITYTDKLIF.

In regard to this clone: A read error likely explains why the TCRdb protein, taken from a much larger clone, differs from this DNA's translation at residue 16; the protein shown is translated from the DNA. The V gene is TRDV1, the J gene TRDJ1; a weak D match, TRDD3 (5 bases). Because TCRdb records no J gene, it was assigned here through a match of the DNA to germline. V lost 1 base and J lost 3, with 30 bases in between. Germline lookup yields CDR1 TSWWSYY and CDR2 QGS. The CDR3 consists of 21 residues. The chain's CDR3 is CALGERPQKRDYALSADKLIF. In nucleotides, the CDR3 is TGTGCTCTTGGGGAACGTCCCCAGAAGCGGGATTATGCCCTTTCTGCCGATAAACTCATCTTT.

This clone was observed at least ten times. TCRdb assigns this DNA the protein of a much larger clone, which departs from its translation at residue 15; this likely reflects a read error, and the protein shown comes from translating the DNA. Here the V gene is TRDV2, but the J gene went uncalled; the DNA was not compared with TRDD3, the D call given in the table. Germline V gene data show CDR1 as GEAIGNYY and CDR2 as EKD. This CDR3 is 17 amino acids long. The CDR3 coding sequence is TGTGCCTGTGACACCGTGACTGGGGGCCCACCCACCGATAAACCCATCTTT. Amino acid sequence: CACDTVTGGPPTDKPIF.

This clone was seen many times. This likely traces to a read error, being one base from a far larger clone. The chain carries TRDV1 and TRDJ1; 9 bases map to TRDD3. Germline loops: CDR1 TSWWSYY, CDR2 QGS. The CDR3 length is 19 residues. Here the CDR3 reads CALNSLRGGIPSYTDKLTF. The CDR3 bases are TGTGCTCTGAACTCACTGCGGGGGGGGATACCCTCGTACACCGATAAACTCACCTTT.

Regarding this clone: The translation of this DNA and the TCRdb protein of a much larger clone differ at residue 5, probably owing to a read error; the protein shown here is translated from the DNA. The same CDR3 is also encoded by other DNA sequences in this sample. The CDR3 nucleotides read TGTGCCTGTGACGCTTTAAGAGATGGGGGGACCAATACAGGGGACTACACCGATAAACTCATCTTT. Amino acid sequence: CACDALRDGGTNTGDYTDKLIF. The genes are TRDV2 and TRDJ1; D might be TRDD3 (6 bases). Trimming cost V 3 bases and J 0 bases, with 34 bases left between them. Per germline, CDR1 GEAIGNYY and CDR2 EKD. The CDR3 is made up of 22 amino acids.